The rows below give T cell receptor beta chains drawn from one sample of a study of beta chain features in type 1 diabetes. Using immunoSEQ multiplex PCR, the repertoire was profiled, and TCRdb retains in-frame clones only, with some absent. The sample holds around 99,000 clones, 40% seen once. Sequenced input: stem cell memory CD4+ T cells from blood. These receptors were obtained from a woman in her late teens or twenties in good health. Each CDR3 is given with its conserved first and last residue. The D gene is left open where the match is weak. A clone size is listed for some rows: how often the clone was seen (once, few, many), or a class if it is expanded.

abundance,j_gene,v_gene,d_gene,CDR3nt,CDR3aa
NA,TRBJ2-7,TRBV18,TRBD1,TGTGCCAGCTCACCACCAAACAGGGGGCGAGTAAAGGACGAGCAGTACTTC,CASSPPNRGRVKDEQYF
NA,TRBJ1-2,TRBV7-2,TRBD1,TGTGCCAGCAGCTTCCCAGGACAGGGAACGGGTGGCTACACCTTC,CASSFPGQGTGGYTF
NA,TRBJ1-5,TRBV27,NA,TGTGCCAGCAAGGGGAGGGCTCAGCAGCCCCAGCATTTT,CASKGRAQQPQHF
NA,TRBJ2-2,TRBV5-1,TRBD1,TGCGCCAGCAGCAGGTGGACAGGTTCCTTAGAGCTGTTTTTT,CASSRWTGSLELFF
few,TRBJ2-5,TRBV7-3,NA,TGTGCCAGCAGCTTAAGGCCCAAAGAGACCCAGTACTTC,CASSLRPKETQYF
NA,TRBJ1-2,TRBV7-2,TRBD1,TGTGCCAGCAGCCCCTGGACAGGGAACTATGGCTACACCTTC,CASSPWTGNYGYTF
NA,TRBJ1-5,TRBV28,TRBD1,TGTGCCAGCAGTTTTCTGGACAGGGTTAGACAGCCCCAGCATTTT,CASSFLDRVRQPQHF
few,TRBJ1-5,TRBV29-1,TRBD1,TGCAGCGTTGCGACAGGGGGTGATAGCAATCAGCCCCAGCATTTT,CSVATGGDSNQPQHF
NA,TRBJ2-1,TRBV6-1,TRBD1,TGTGCCAGTCTGACAGGGGGATACAATGAGCAGTTCTTC,CASLTGGYNEQFF
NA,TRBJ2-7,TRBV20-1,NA,TGCAGTGCCCCATCCCCCGGTGGGCAGTACTTC,CSAPSPGGQYF
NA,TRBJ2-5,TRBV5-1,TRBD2,TGCGCCAGCAGCTACGCCCTCGGGGGGGAGACCCAGTACTTC,CASSYALGGETQYF
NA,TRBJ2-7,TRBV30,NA,TGTGCCTGGAGTGACCGTGCCAGGGGGGTCTACGAGCAGTACTTC,CAWSDRARGVYEQYF
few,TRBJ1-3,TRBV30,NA,TGTGCCTGGAGTGACAGGAACACCATATATTTT,CAWSDRNTIYF
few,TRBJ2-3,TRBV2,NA,TGTGCCAGAGAGGAAGCAGATACGCAGTATTTT,CAREEADTQYF
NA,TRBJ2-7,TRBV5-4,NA,TGTGCCAGCAGCTGGGGGGCGGGAGATAGCGAGCAGTACTTC,CASSWGAGDSEQYF
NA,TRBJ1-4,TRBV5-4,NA,TGTGCCAGCAGCCCCAGCCTTACGGGTGAAAAACTGTTTTTT,CASSPSLTGEKLFF
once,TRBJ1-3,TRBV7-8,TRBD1,TGTGCCAGCAGCTTAGGGGACAGGGTGAGAAACACCATATATTTT,CASSLGDRVRNTIYF
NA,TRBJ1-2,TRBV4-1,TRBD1,TGCGCCAGCAGCCAAGATTCTGGGACAGGGAACTATGGCTACACCTTC,CASSQDSGTGNYGYTF
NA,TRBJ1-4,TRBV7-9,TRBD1,TGTGCCAGCAGCACCGGGCAGGGACAGTTTGCTGAAAAACTGTTTTTT,CASSTGQGQFAEKLFF
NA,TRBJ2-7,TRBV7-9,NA,TGTGCCAGCAGCTTAGCCTCCCCCGAGCAGTACTTC,CASSLASPEQYF
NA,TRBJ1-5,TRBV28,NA,TGTGCCAGCAGTTTGGACAGAATCAATCAGCCCCAGCATTTT,CASSLDRINQPQHF
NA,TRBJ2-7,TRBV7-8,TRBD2,TGTGCCAGCAGCCCGACTAGCGGGAGAGGATTCTACGAGCAGTACTTC,CASSPTSGRGFYEQYF
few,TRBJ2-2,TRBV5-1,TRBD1,TGCGCCAGCAGCTTGGGTGTGCTTGGACAGGGCGCGAACACCGGGGAGCTGTTTTTT,CASSLGVLGQGANTGELFF
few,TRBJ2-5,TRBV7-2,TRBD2,TGTGCCAGCAGCCCACTAGCGCTTAGCCAAGAGACCCAGTACTTC,CASSPLALSQETQYF
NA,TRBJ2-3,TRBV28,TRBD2,TGTGCCAGCAGTTTAAAGGGCCTAGCGGGAGTGGCTAGCACAGATACGCAGTATTTT,CASSLKGLAGVASTDTQYF
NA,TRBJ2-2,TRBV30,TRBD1,TGTGCCTGGAGGGGGACAGGGGGTTACACCGGGGAGCTGTTTTTT,CAWRGTGGYTGELFF
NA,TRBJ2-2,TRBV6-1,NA,TGTGCCAGCATCGTTATCCTGGAGGGGACCGGGGAGCTGTTTTTT,CASIVILEGTGELFF
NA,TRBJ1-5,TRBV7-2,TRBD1,TGTGCCAGCAGCTTAGGATGGGGGACAGGGATTTCGGATCAGCCCCAGCATTTT,CASSLGWGTGISDQPQHF
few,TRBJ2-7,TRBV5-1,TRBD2,TGCGCCAGCAGCAGATTGACTAGCGAGAAATACGAGCAGTACTTC,CASSRLTSEKYEQYF
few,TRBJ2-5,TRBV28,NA,TGTGCCAGCAGTCCCCCTCCGGGGATAGCGGAAGAGACCCAGTACTTC,CASSPPPGIAEETQYF
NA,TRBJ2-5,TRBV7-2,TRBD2,TGTGCCAGCAGCATCTCTAGCGGGAGAGGTTGGGAGACCCAGTACTTC,CASSISSGRGWETQYF
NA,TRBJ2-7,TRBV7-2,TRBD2,TGTGCCAGCAGCTTGGGTGGCGGGAGGGTGTCCTACGAGCAGTACTTC,CASSLGGGRVSYEQYF
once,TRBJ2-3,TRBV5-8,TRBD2,TGTGCCAGCAGCGCATCGACTAGCGGGGGGGAGGATACGCAGTATTTT,CASSASTSGGEDTQYF
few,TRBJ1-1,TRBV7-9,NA,TGTGCCAGCAGCTTAGCAGGGAGTGGGACTGAAGCTTTCTTT,CASSLAGSGTEAFF
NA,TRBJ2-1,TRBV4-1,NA,TGCGCCAGCAGCCAAGATCGAGGCCTAGCGCCATACAATGAGCAGTTCTTC,CASSQDRGLAPYNEQFF
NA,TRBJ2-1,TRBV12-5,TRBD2,TGTGCTAGTGGTTTGGGGGAGCGGGAGGGGAACAATGAGCAGTTCTTC,CASGLGEREGNNEQFF
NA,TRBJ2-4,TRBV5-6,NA,TGTGCCAGCAGCTTTACAGGGGCCAAAAACATTCAGTACTTC,CASSFTGAKNIQYF
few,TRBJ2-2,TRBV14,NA,TGTGCCAGCAGCCCTACAGGGAAATGGTTTACCGGGGAGCTGTTTTTT,CASSPTGKWFTGELFF
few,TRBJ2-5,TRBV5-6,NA,TGTGCCAGCAGCTTGGCCCCTACCCAAGAGACCCAGTACTTC,CASSLAPTQETQYF
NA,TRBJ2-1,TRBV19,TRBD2,TGTGCCAGTAGTTCACCAGCGGGATCCCTATACAATGAGCAGTTCTTC,CASSSPAGSLYNEQFF
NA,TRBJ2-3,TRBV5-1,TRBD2,TGCGCCAGCAGCTTAGGACTAGCGGGAGATACGCAGTATTTT,CASSLGLAGDTQYF
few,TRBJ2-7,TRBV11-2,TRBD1,TGTGCCAGCAGGGCAAACAGGGGGGCCTACTACGAGCAGTACTTC,CASRANRGAYYEQYF
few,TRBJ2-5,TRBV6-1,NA,TGTGCCAGCAGTGAAGCATGGGGGCGGTTGGCCCAGTACTTC,CASSEAWGRLAQYF
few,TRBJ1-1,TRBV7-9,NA,TGTGCCAGCAGCTTAGGTCCCAGGGGCAACACTGAAGCTTTCTTT,CASSLGPRGNTEAFF
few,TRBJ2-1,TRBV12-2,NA,TGTGCAAGTCGCTTAGTGTCGACTAGCGGGAAGTACAATGAGCAGTTCTTC,CASRLVSTSGKYNEQFF
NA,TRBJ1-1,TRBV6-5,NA,TGTGCCAGCATTAATATGGCCGCAAACACTGAAGCTTTCTTT,CASINMAANTEAFF
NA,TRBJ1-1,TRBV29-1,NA,TGCAGCGTTGATCTCACCGGGACTTCTGAAGCTTTCTTT,CSVDLTGTSEAFF
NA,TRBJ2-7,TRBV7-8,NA,TGTGCCAGCAGCAGCCGGACGGGAGAGCAGTACTTC,CASSSRTGEQYF